The 13 T cell receptor beta chains below were found in one sample sequenced in a study of neoadjuvant nivolumab and ipilimumab in lung cancer. Libraries were prepared by immunoSEQ multiplex PCR; TCRdb keeps only in-frame clonotypes and omits some of them. The table shows around 17,000 clones, with around 77% occurring only once. Source: tumor tissue, taken after neoadjuvant nivolumab, alone or with ipilimumab, at or shortly before surgery. Source of these receptors: an adult with non-small cell lung cancer.

This clone was detected only a few times. The rearrangement links TRBV30 to TRBJ1-1; tentative D call: TRBD1 (5 bases). This CDR3 comprises 12 residues. The germline CDR1 and CDR2 sequences are GTSNPN and SVGIG (reference sequence). The V end was cut by 0 bases, the J end by 10 bases, with 12 bases between. CDR3 sequence: CAWSVHSGGAFF. Here the CDR3 DNA reads TGTGCCTGGAGTGTACATTCGGGGGGAGCTTTCTTT.

This chain connects TRBV18 to TRBJ1-6, with D unresolved. Germline V gene lookup returns CDR1 KGHSH and CDR2 LQKENI. The CDR3 sequence is 13 residues long. The V gene lost 1 base and the J gene lost 10 bases, with 8 bases spanning the gap. Written as DNA, the CDR3 is TGTGCCAGCTCACCACAGGAGGGCTCACCCCTCCACTTT. It specifies CASSPQEGSPLHF.

The CDR3 loop reads CASLQGGMNTEAFF. In DNA form, the CDR3 reads TGTGCCAGCCTACAGGGAGGTATGAACACTGAAGCTTTCTTT. V gene TRBV11-1 combines with J gene TRBJ1-1; the D gene is possibly TRBD1 (6 bases). Germline CDR1 reads SGHAT; CDR2 reads FQDESV (reference sequence). The CDR3 sequence is 14 residues long. Trimming removed 8 bases from V and 0 bases from J, with 13 bases in between. Full variable domain (outside the CDR3, taken from reference TRBV11-1 and TRBJ1-1): EAEVAQSPRYKITEKSQAVAFWCDPISGHATLYWYRQILGQGPELLVQFQDESVVDDSQLPKDRFSAERLKGVDSTLKIQPAELGDSAMYLCASLQGGMNTEAFFGQGTRLTVV.

The V and J genes are TRBV6-1 and TRBJ1-3; D perhaps matches TRBD1 (5 bases). Germline V gene sequence: CDR1 MNHNS, CDR2 SASEGT. The CDR3 spans 15 residues. V was pared by 5 bases and J by 1 base, with 12 bases between. CDR3 nucleotides: TGTGCCAGCAGTTTGACAGCTACATCTGGAAACACCATATATTTT. Amino acid sequence: CASSLTATSGNTIYF.

The J gene is TRBJ1-2, the V gene TRBV30; no clear D. Germline V CDR1 and CDR2: GTSNPN, SVGIG (reference sequence). There are 13 residues in the CDR3. With 3 bases removed from V and 0 bases from J, the gap between germline ends came to 8 bases. The CDR3 nucleotides are TGTGCCTGGAGCCCGTTGGCTAACTATGGCTACACCTTC. Translation: CAWSPLANYGYTF.

Written as DNA, the CDR3 is TGCGCCAGCAGCTTGACCGGGACAGGGGGATTCCCAGATACGCAGTATTTT. Translating it yields CASSLTGTGGFPDTQYF. The V and J genes are TRBV5-1 and TRBJ2-3, with TRBD1 matching over 11 bases. V shed 1 base, J shed 4 bases, and the junction held 8 bases outside the gene matches. This CDR3 region has 17 residues. The germline gives CDR1 SGHRS, CDR2 YFSETQ.

The V call is TRBV5-1, the J call TRBJ1-4; a possible D gene is TRBD1 (5 bases). Germline V gene lookup returns CDR1 SGHRS and CDR2 YFSETQ. V was cut by 0 bases and J by 6 bases, with 12 bases left in between. CDR3 length equals 15 residues. The CDR3 DNA is TGCGCCAGCAGCTTGGCCGGGGCAAGGGATGAAAAACTGTTTTTT. Translating it yields CASSLAGARDEKLFF. Full variable domain (rest looked up from reference TRBV5-1 and TRBJ1-4): KAGVTQTPRYLIKTRGQQVTLSCSPISGHRSVSWYQQTPGQGLQFLFEYFSETQRNKGNFPGRFSGRQFSNSRSEMNVSTLELGDSALYLCASSLAGARDEKLFFGSGTQLSVL.

V and J are TRBV27 and TRBJ2-1; TRBD2 matches 9 bases. The CDR3 covers 15 residues. Germline CDR1 is MNHEY and CDR2 is SMNVEV (reference sequence). V shed 5 bases, J shed 6 bases, and the junction held 8 bases outside the gene matches. CDR3 nucleotides: TGTGCCAGCAGTCCCCAGAGCGGGGGGTTCAATGAGCAGTTCTTC. Translation: CASSPQSGGFNEQFF.

This chain joins TRBV29-1 and TRBJ2-1; either TRBD1 or TRBD2 may supply D (5 bases each). Germline V gene data show CDR1 as SQVTM and CDR2 as ANQGSEA. The CDR3 has 13 residues. V shed 3 bases and J shed 2 bases, with 8 bases lying between them. CDR3 residues: CSVERGTYNEQFF. Written as DNA, the CDR3 is TGCAGCGTTGAGAGGGGAACCTACAATGAGCAGTTCTTC.

V is TRBV30 and J is TRBJ2-2; unclear D gene. Trimming took off 4 bases at V and 3 bases at J, with 6 bases between the two ends. The CDR3 consists of 12 residues. CDR1 and CDR2 from the germline V gene are GTSNPN and SVGIG (reference sequence). Here the CDR3 reads CAWTQHTGELFF. In DNA, the CDR3 is TGTGCCTGGACACAACACACCGGGGAGCTGTTTTTT.

In the case of this clone: At one of its ends the junction is not consistent with the germline gene, which may arise from a read error. V usage is TRBV2 and J usage is TRBJ1-1; TRBD1 agrees at 9 bases. CDR1 and CDR2 (germline): SNHLY, FYNNEI. This CDR3 comprises 14 residues. CDR3 sequence (DNA): TGTGCCAGCCGTGAGACAGGGGGGAACACTGAAGCTTTCTTT. This codes for CASRETGGNTEAFF.

The chain has TRBV29-1 and TRBJ1-1; 7 bases agree with TRBD1. Germline loops: CDR1 SQVTM, CDR2 ANQGSEA. This CDR3 is 13 amino acids long. Unmatched junction bases numbered 6, after V lost 8 bases and J lost 0 bases. CDR3 loop: CSTETGMNTEAFF. The DNA of the CDR3 is TGCAGCACAGAGACAGGGATGAACACTGAAGCTTTCTTT.

V usage is TRBV6-5 and J usage is TRBJ1-5, with D uncertain. CDR1 and CDR2 (germline): MNHEY, SVGAGI. CDR3 length: 15 residues. V lost 2 bases to trimming and J lost 2 bases, with 10 bases between them. This CDR3 is CASSYRRGGNQPQHF. CDR3 DNA: TGTGCCAGCAGTTACAGACGGGGTGGCAATCAGCCCCAGCATTTT.